One and the same sample provided the 15 T cell receptor beta chains below, sequenced in a study of CDR3 diversity in severe acne. TCRdb reprocessed the PCR reads via MiXCR and lists one record per CDR3 protein. Of fewer than 100,000 distinct CDR3 sequences detected, under 60% appear once; the ten largest clones hold roughly an eighth. The specimen sequenced was blood. The receptor source for this set is a male donor in good health, without acne.

There are many counts of this clonotype. The chain couples TRBV12-3 or TRBV12-4 to TRBJ1-4, with 8 bases lining up with TRBD1. The V gene end was trimmed by 6 bases and the J gene end by 10 bases; junction bases not matched to a gene: 10. The CDR3 is made up of 14 amino acids. The CDR3 sequence is CASSEGQGKRKLFF. The CDR3 bases are TGTGCCAGCAGCGAAGGACAGGGTAAAAGAAAACTGTTTTTT.

This clonotype was observed at least ten times. The gene calls are TRBV24-1 and TRBJ1-5; D is unclear. Per germline, CDR1 KGHDR and CDR2 SFDVKD. This CDR3 comprises 13 residues. The V end lost 10 bases, the J end lost 4 bases, and 13 bases lay between the germline ends. CDR3 in amino acids: CATKASSNQPQHF. DNA of the CDR3: TGTGCCACGAAAGCATCGTCAAATCAGCCCCAGCATTTT.

The sample holds one count of this clonotype. This chain links TRBV2 with TRBJ2-2; D is tentatively TRBD1 or TRBD2 (5 bases each). This CDR3 has 15 residues. Germline values: CDR1 SNHLY, CDR2 FYNNEI. Trimming stripped 3 bases from V and 4 bases from J, with 12 bases between. This chain's CDR3 is CASSDTGASTGELFF. For the CDR3, the DNA is TGTGCCAGCAGTGATACCGGGGCGAGCACCGGGGAGCTGTTTTTT.

This clonotype came up many times. The chain combines TRBV30 with TRBJ2-7, with 7 nucleotides matching TRBD1. V lost 5 bases to trimming and J lost 2 bases; unmatched junction nucleotides: 6. CDR3 size: 13 residues. Germline-derived CDR1 and CDR2 are GTSNPN and SVGIG (reference sequence). CDR3 nucleotides: TGTGCCTGGGTAGGGACAGAGACCTACGAGCAGTACTTC. Amino acids: CAWVGTETYEQYF.

In the case of this clonotype: At one end the junction does not follow the germline gene, possibly because of a read error. The rearrangement joins TRBV10-3 to TRBJ1-6; D uncertain. CDR3 length equals 13 residues. Germline V CDR1 and CDR2: ENHRY, SYGVKD. The chain's CDR3 is CAVSESGNSPLHF. In DNA form, the CDR3 reads TGTGCCGTCAGTGAGTCCGGAAATTCACCCCTCCACTTT.

At least ten counts were recorded for this clonotype. This rearrangement joins TRBV27 to TRBJ2-3; D unresolved. The CDR3 contains 12 residues. Trimming took 8 bases from V and 6 from J, leaving 12 bases between them. Germline V lookup: CDR1 MNHEY, CDR2 SMNVEV (reference sequence). The CDR3 region is CASGLRVDTQYF. DNA of the CDR3: TGTGCCAGCGGTCTTCGCGTCGATACGCAGTATTTT.

V and J are TRBV7-2 and TRBJ2-7; 8 bases align to TRBD2. J gave up 2 bases and V 3 bases, and 6 bases lay outside the gene matches. Germline lookup yields CDR1 SGHTA and CDR2 FQGNSA. The CDR3 has 15 amino acids. The CDR3 region has the DNA TGTGCCAGCAGCTTCTCGACTAGCGACGCCTACGAGCAGTACTTC. Residues: CASSFSTSDAYEQYF.

This clonotype was found a few times. The chain is built from TRBV5-4 and TRBJ1-5, with 7 bases that match TRBD1. Germline CDR1 and CDR2: SGHNT and YYREEE (reference sequence). With 3 bases clipped from V and 7 bases from J, the junction kept 10 bases outside the gene matches. The CDR3 totals 15 residues. CDR3 in amino acids: CASSSPTGFRQPQHF. The CDR3, as DNA: TGTGCCAGCAGCTCACCGACAGGGTTCAGGCAGCCCCAGCATTTT. Combining the CDR3 with reference TRBV5-4 and TRBJ1-5 gives the whole variable domain ETGVTQSPTHLIKTRGQQVTLRCSSQSGHNTVSWYQQALGQGPQFIFQYYREEENGRGNFPPRFSGLQFPNYSSELNVNALELDDSALYLCASSSPTGFRQPQHFGDGTRLSIL.

On this clonotype itself: Because the CDR3 is missing its conserved closing phenylalanine or tryptophan, this is likely a read error. The limits of the CDR3 on the DNA are not certain, so only TCRdb's listed CDR3 is given. The V and J genes are TRBV20-1 and TRBJ2-5; TRBD1, the table's D call, lacks a check against the DNA. The CDR3 spans 14 residues, counting both ends. Germline CDR1 is DFQATT and CDR2 is SNEGSKA (reference sequence). Here the CDR3 reads CSDSRGNYGYTFGS.

The chain joins TRBV9 to TRBJ2-7, with 12 bases aligning to TRBD2. V was clipped by 4 bases and J by 2 bases; unmatched bases: 4. This CDR3 has 15 amino acids. The V gene's germline CDR1 is SGDLS and CDR2 YYNGEE. CDR3 DNA: TGTGCCAGCAGCCAGACTAGCGGGAGTCCCTACGAGCAGTACTTC. This gives the protein CASSQTSGSPYEQYF.

In its sample, this clonotype was seen a few times. The CDR3 loop reads CASSLVRESSYEQYF. CDR3 nucleotide sequence: TGTGCCAGCAGCTTAGTTCGGGAGAGCTCCTACGAGCAGTACTTC. The chain recombines TRBV7-8 with TRBJ2-7, with D possibly being TRBD2 (6 bases). The V end lost 1 base, the J end lost 0 bases, and 10 bases lay between the germline ends. The CDR3 has 15 residues. Germline assignment: CDR1 SGHVS and CDR2 FQNEAQ.

The V and J genes are TRBV6-1 and TRBJ2-7; 10 bases are a match to TRBD1. This CDR3 has 18 residues. V was clipped by 2 bases and J by 3 bases; unmatched bases: 13. Germline CDR1 MNHNS, CDR2 SASEGT. DNA for the CDR3: TGTGCCAGCAGTGAATTGCAGAGCGGCGGACAGGGGGGCTACGAGCAGTACTTC. This encodes CASSELQSGGQGGYEQYF.

The CDR3 is CSVMGGPEAFF. The DNA for the CDR3 is TGCAGCGTTATGGGGGGACCTGAAGCTTTCTTT. The J gene is TRBJ1-1, the V gene TRBV29-1, with a weak D call TRBD1 (5 bases). The V and J ends lost 5 bases and 6 bases respectively, with 10 bases between them. Per germline, CDR1 SQVTM and CDR2 ANQGSEA. The CDR3 covers 11 residues. Full variable domain (rest looked up from reference TRBV29-1 and TRBJ1-1): SAVISQKPSRDICQRGTSLTIQCQVDSQVTMMFWYRQQPGQSLTLIATANQGSEATYESGFVIDKFPISRPNLTFSTLTVSNMSPEDSSIYLCSVMGGPEAFFGQGTRLTVV.

This clonotype was recorded once. The CDR3 sequence is CASSVGHDGYTIYF. CDR3 nucleotides: TGTGCCAGCAGCGTAGGGCACGATGGCTACACCATATATTTT. This sequence joins TRBV9 and TRBJ1-3, with unresolved D. The CDR3 is 14 amino acids. Looked up from germline, CDR1 is SGDLS and CDR2 is YYNGEE. Trimming removed 0 bases from V and 8 bases from J, with 12 bases in between.

V is TRBV6-5 and J is TRBJ1-1; perhaps TRBD1 as D (6 bases). CDR1 and CDR2 (germline): MNHEY, SVGAGI. CDR3 length equals 11 residues. The CDR3 DNA reads TGTGGGGGGCGAATGAACACTGAAGCTTTCTTT. This translates into CGGRMNTEAFF.